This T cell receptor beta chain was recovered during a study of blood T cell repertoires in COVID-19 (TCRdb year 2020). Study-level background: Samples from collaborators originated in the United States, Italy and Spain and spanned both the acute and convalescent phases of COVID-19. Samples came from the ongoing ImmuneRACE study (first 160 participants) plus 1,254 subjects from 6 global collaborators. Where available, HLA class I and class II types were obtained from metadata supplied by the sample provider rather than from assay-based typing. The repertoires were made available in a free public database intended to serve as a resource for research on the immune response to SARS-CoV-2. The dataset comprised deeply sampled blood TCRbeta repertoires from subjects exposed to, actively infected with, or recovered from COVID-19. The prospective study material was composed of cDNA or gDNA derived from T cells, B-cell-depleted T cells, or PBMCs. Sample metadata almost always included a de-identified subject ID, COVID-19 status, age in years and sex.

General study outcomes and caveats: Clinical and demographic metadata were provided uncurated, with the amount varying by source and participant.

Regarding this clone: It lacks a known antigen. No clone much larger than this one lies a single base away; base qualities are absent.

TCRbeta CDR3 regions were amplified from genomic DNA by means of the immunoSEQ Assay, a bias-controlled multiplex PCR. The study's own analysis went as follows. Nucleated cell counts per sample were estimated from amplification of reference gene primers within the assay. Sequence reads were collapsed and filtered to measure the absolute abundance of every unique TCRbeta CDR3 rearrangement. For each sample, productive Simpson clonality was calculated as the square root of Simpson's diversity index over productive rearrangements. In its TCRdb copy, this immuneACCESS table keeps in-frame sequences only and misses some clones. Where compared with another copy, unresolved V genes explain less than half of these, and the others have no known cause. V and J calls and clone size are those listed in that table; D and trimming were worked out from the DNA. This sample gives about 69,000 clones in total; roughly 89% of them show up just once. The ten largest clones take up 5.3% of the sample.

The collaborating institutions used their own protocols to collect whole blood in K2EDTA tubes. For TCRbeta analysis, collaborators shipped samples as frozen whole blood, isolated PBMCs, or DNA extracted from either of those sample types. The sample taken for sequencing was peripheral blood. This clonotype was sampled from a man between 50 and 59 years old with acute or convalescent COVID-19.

The CDR3 amino acid sequence is: CASSEISGRAGELFF. The DNA sequence is given as TGTGCCAGCAGCGAGATAAGCGGGAGGGCCGGGGAGCTGTTTTTT. The chain joins TRBV5-4 to TRBJ2-2; TRBD2 lines up with 10 middle nucleotides. The germline V gene (reference sequence) specifies SGHNT as CDR1 and YYREEE as CDR2. Its CDR3 holds 15 amino acids, cysteine through phenylalanine. Just CDR3 DNA is preserved here, 45 bases in frame from base 1. V is trimmed back by 4 bases and J by 6 bases, and the junction contains 6 bases that no gene match accounts for.